The 29 T cell receptor beta chains given below trace back to one sample, sequenced in a study of OX40 agonist ivuxolimab in advanced cancers. TCRdb keeps only in-frame clones here, not all; method: immunoSEQ multiplex PCR. The table includes some 58,000 clones, about 90% detected once. This specimen was CD4+ or CD8+ T cells sorted from blood, taken in a trial of the OX40 agonist ivuxolimab. Receptors originate from an adult with an advanced solid tumor such as melanoma, head and neck, liver or kidney cancer.

V gene TRBV19 combines with J gene TRBJ2-2, with 8 positions matching TRBD2. Germline V gene sequence: CDR1 LNHDA, CDR2 SQIVND (reference sequence). With V trimmed by 6 bases and J by 6 bases, 9 bases remained unmatched. The CDR3 covers 15 residues. The CDR3 reads CASRVSGSIPGELFF. CDR3 bases: TGTGCCAGTAGAGTCAGCGGGAGTATCCCCGGGGAGCTGTTTTTT.

This chain connects TRBV27 to TRBJ1-3; D not resolved. The length of the CDR3 is 16 residues. CDR1 is MNHEY and CDR2 is SMNVEV in the germline V gene (reference sequence). With 2 bases removed from V and 0 bases from J, the gap between germline ends came to 11 bases. CDR3 nucleotide sequence: TGTGCCAGCAGTTTACGCCCGAATCTCTCTGGAAACACCATATATTTT. This codes for CASSLRPNLSGNTIYF.

The sample holds one count of this clone. V usage is TRBV5-6 and J usage is TRBJ2-7; D is unclear. Germline V gene lookup returns CDR1 SGHDT and CDR2 YYEEEE. This CDR3 is 11 amino acids long. V lost 4 bases and J 4 bases, leaving 6 bases between the germline ends. The CDR3 region has the DNA TGTGCCAGCAGCCGCCAATACGAGCAGTACTTC. It encodes CASSRQYEQYF. Supplemented by reference TRBV5-6 and TRBJ2-7, the full variable domain reads DAGVTQSPTHLIKTRGQQVTLRCSPKSGHDTVSWYQQALGQGPQFIFQYYEEEERQRGNFPDRFSGHQFPNYSSELNVNALLLGDSALYLCASSRQYEQYFGPGTRLTVT.

This sequence joins TRBV6-6 and TRBJ2-2, with unresolved D. Trimming stripped 5 bases from V and 6 bases from J, with 16 bases between. This CDR3 has 15 residues. The germline V gene has CDR1 MNHNY and CDR2 SVGAGI (reference sequence). In DNA, the CDR3 is TGTGCCAGCAGTCGCGACATGGGCGCCGCCGGGGAGCTGTTTTTT. It encodes CASSRDMGAAGELFF.

J is TRBJ1-5 and V is TRBV7-2; D gene unclear. Trimming took off 4 bases at V and 4 bases at J, with 20 bases between the two ends. This CDR3 has 17 amino acids. Per germline, CDR1 SGHTA and CDR2 FQGNSA. The CDR3 DNA reads as TGTGCCAGCAGCTCGAGAAAGTTTGAGGCCCTAAATCAGCCCCAGCATTTT. It codes for CASSSRKFEALNQPQHF.

A single count supports this clone. This chain links TRBV5-1 with TRBJ2-1; 9 bases line up with TRBD1. V was clipped by 0 bases and J by 8 bases; unmatched bases: 9. Per the germline V gene, CDR1 is SGHRS and CDR2 is YFSETQ. This CDR3 is 16 amino acids long. The CDR3 sequence: CASSLGRTGVRDEQFF. As DNA, the CDR3 is TGCGCCAGCAGCTTGGGAAGGACAGGGGTCAGGGATGAGCAGTTCTTC. Full variable domain (outside the CDR3, taken from reference TRBV5-1 and TRBJ2-1): KAGVTQTPRYLIKTRGQQVTLSCSPISGHRSVSWYQQTPGQGLQFLFEYFSETQRNKGNFPGRFSGRQFSNSRSEMNVSTLELGDSALYLCASSLGRTGVRDEQFFGPGTRLTVL.

The chain uses TRBV6-6 and TRBJ2-2; 11 positions agree with TRBD1. The CDR3 spans 15 residues. Germline-derived CDR1 and CDR2 are MNHNY and SVGAGI (reference sequence). The trim removed 5 bases at V and 5 bases at J, leaving 4 bases unmatched. CDR3 residues: CASSEDRGHTGELFF. The DNA of the CDR3 is TGTGCCAGCAGTGAGGACAGGGGGCATACCGGGGAGCTGTTTTTT.

The chain is built from TRBV7-8 and TRBJ2-7; 7 nucleotides match TRBD1. The length of the CDR3 is 16 residues. The junction had 11 bases not matched to a gene; V was cut back by 1 base and J by 5 bases. The V gene's germline CDR1 is SGHVS and CDR2 FQNEAQ. CDR3 sequence: CASSLGRGQRSDEQYF. The CDR3 bases are TGTGCCAGCAGCTTAGGCCGGGGACAGCGGAGCGACGAGCAGTACTTC. The whole variable domain, remainder taken from reference TRBV7-8 and TRBJ2-7, is GAGVSQSPRYKVAKRGQDVALRCDPISGHVSLFWYQQALGQGPEFLTYFQNEAQLDKSGLPSDRFFAERPEGSVSTLKIQRTQQEDSAVYLCASSLGRGQRSDEQYFGPGTRLTVT.

J is TRBJ1-3 and V is TRBV10-3; D is unclear. Trimming took 0 bases from V and 2 from J, leaving 8 bases between them. Germline values: CDR1 ENHRY, CDR2 SYGVKD. The CDR3 runs 15 residues. CDR3 in amino acids: CAISESRAAGNTIYF. The CDR3 region has the DNA TGTGCCATCAGTGAGTCGAGGGCAGCTGGAAACACCATATATTTT.

The chain employs TRBV25-1 and TRBJ2-3, with no clear D. Germline values: CDR1 MGHDK, CDR2 SYGVNS. V was trimmed by 6 bases and J by 3 bases, leaving 13 bases between them. The CDR3 contains 14 residues. This CDR3 is CASSRADGTDTQYF. DNA of the CDR3: TGTGCCAGCAGCCGGGCAGATGGGACAGATACGCAGTATTTT.

This chain connects TRBV6-6 to TRBJ1-3; 9 bases agree with TRBD1. V was clipped by 5 bases and J by 7 bases; unmatched bases: 12. The CDR3 has 16 residues. CDR1 is MNHNY, CDR2 SVGAGI, per germline (reference sequence). CDR3 region: CASSAVQGAQGNTIYF. CDR3 coding DNA: TGTGCCAGCAGTGCAGTACAGGGGGCACAAGGCAACACCATATATTTT.

The chain carries TRBV5-1 and TRBJ2-3; TRBD1 matches 7 bases. V dropped 3 bases and J dropped 4; count of bases not matched to a gene: 2. The CDR3 length is 13 residues. Germline CDR1 reads SGHRS; CDR2 reads YFSETQ. CDR3 sequence: CASSSGQADTQYF. Written as DNA, the CDR3 is TGCGCCAGCAGCTCCGGACAGGCAGATACGCAGTATTTT. The whole variable domain, filled in from reference TRBV5-1 and TRBJ2-3, reads KAGVTQTPRYLIKTRGQQVTLSCSPISGHRSVSWYQQTPGQGLQFLFEYFSETQRNKGNFPGRFSGRQFSNSRSEMNVSTLELGDSALYLCASSSGQADTQYFGPGTRLTVL.

The rearrangement uses TRBV27 and TRBJ1-1, with D unresolved. With 5 bases removed from V and 1 base from J, the gap between germline ends came to 11 bases. CDR1 and CDR2 from the germline V gene are MNHEY and SMNVEV (reference sequence). CDR3 size: 14 residues. The DNA of the CDR3 is TGTGCCAGCAGTCCCCCGGGCAGGAACACTGAAGCTTTCTTT. This codes for CASSPPGRNTEAFF.

The J gene is TRBJ1-5, the V gene TRBV7-2; 9 bases align to TRBD1. The germline CDR1 and CDR2 sequences are SGHTA and FQGNSA. The CDR3 totals 15 residues. The V and J ends lost 2 bases and 9 bases, in that order; junction bases with no gene match: 8. The CDR3 DNA sequence: TGTGCCAGCAGCTTACGGACAGGGGAGGGGGGGCCCCAGCATTTT. Translated: CASSLRTGEGGPQHF.

This rearrangement joins TRBV6-1 to TRBJ2-7; 10 positions agree with TRBD2. The CDR3 has 14 amino acids. In germline, CDR1 is MNHNS, CDR2 SASEGT. V shed 4 bases and J 4 bases; nucleotides not matched to a gene: 4. The CDR3 DNA is TGTGCCAGCAGTGCGACTAGCGGGCCTTACGAGCAGTACTTC. Amino acid sequence: CASSATSGPYEQYF.

This clone showed up just a few times. The chain couples TRBV6-1 to TRBJ2-7; a possible D gene is TRBD1 (5 bases). Germline CDR1 is MNHNS and CDR2 is SASEGT. Trimming pared 2 bases from V and 4 bases from J, leaving 6 bases between. The CDR3 runs to 12 residues. CDR3 residues: CASSEQGYEQYF. The CDR3 bases are TGTGCCAGCAGTGAACAGGGTTACGAGCAGTACTTC.

The chain joins TRBV18 to TRBJ2-5, with a weak D call TRBD2 (5 bases). The V gene lost 2 bases and the J gene lost 1 base, with 5 bases spanning the gap. Germline-derived CDR1 and CDR2 are KGHSH and LQKENI. CDR3 length: 13 residues. CDR3 sequence (DNA): TGTGCCAGCTCACCAAGCGGCCAAGAGACCCAGTACTTC. Translating it yields CASSPSGQETQYF.

This chain joins TRBV5-1 and TRBJ1-1, with a possible D match to TRBD1 (5 bases). Germline lookup yields CDR1 SGHRS and CDR2 YFSETQ. V was pared by 0 bases and J by 4 bases, with 16 bases between. The CDR3 totals 16 residues. The CDR3 loop is CASSLGGVSIGTEAFF. Written as DNA, the CDR3 is TGCGCCAGCAGCTTGGGGGGCGTTTCGATAGGCACTGAAGCTTTCTTT.

This chain joins TRBV18 and TRBJ2-6; TRBD1 matches 8 bases. The CDR3 extends over 18 amino acids. Unmatched junction bases numbered 5, after V lost 0 bases and J lost 1 base. Per germline, CDR1 KGHSH and CDR2 LQKENI. CDR3 protein: CASSPPAGGGSGANVLTF. CDR3 in DNA: TGTGCCAGCTCACCACCGGCAGGGGGCGGTTCTGGGGCCAACGTCCTGACTTTC.

The chain couples TRBV5-4 to TRBJ1-2, with 7 bases matching TRBD1. CDR3 length: 15 amino acids. V lost 4 bases, J lost 4 bases, and 10 bases stayed unmatched. The germline V gene has CDR1 SGHNT and CDR2 YYREEE (reference sequence). DNA of the CDR3: TGTGCCAGCAGCCCATACAGGGGTGGTGGCTATGGCTACACCTTC. Its translation: CASSPYRGGGYGYTF.

The rearrangement joins TRBV6-1 to TRBJ1-5; D perhaps matches TRBD1 (5 bases). Between the trimmed V and J ends, which lost 6 bases and 7 bases, there was a span of 16 bases. The germline gives CDR1 MNHNS, CDR2 SASEGT. The CDR3 loop spans 14 amino acids. The CDR3 loop is CASSPRESGQPQHF. DNA for the CDR3: TGTGCCAGCAGCCCCAGGGAATCCGGGCAGCCCCAGCATTTT.

The chain recombines TRBV7-2 with TRBJ2-3, with a weak D call TRBD2 (5 bases). V dropped 3 bases and J dropped 13 bases, with 26 bases sitting between them. The CDR3 loop spans 16 amino acids. In germline, CDR1 is SGHTA, CDR2 FQGNSA. The CDR3 loop is CASSFRSGNPALAEYF. The CDR3 coding sequence is TGTGCCAGCAGCTTTAGGTCCGGCAACCCCGCCCTAGCTGAGTATTTT.

V usage is TRBV11-2 and J usage is TRBJ2-3, with D perhaps TRBD2 (6 bases). This CDR3 comprises 14 residues. V was pared by 4 bases and J by 5 bases, with 13 bases between. Germline assignment: CDR1 SGHAT and CDR2 FQNNGV. The DNA of the CDR3 is TGTGCCAGCAGCTGGAGGGTGGGGGGAGATACGCAGTATTTT. It yields the protein CASSWRVGGDTQYF.

The chain is built from TRBV2 and TRBJ1-2; 8 bases agree with TRBD1. This CDR3 is 12 amino acids long. CDR1 is SNHLY and CDR2 is FYNNEI in the germline V gene. Trimming at V came to 6 bases and at J to 5 bases, leaving 2 bases not matched to a gene. This CDR3 is CASRRQGYGYTF. The DNA for the CDR3 is TGTGCCAGCAGAAGACAGGGGTATGGCTACACCTTC.

This clone is a singleton in its sample. The J gene is TRBJ2-7, the V gene TRBV7-2, with D possibly called TRBD1 or TRBD2 (5 bases each). V was cut by 1 base and J by 2 bases, with 6 bases left in between. The CDR3 is 13 residues long. Germline V gene data show CDR1 as SGHTA and CDR2 as FQGNSA. The CDR3 sequence is CASSLVGPYEQYF. In nucleotides, the CDR3 is TGTGCCAGCAGCTTAGTGGGACCCTACGAGCAGTACTTC.

This chain uses TRBV7-9 with TRBJ2-5, with unresolved D. In germline, CDR1 is SEHNR, CDR2 FQNEAQ (reference sequence). Trimming cost V 1 base and J 3 bases, with 3 bases left between them. CDR3 size: 12 residues. In DNA form, the CDR3 reads TGTGCCAGCAGCTTAGTTGAAGAGACCCAGTACTTC. Protein sequence: CASSLVEETQYF.

The CDR3 DNA sequence: TGTGCCAGTAGTATGCGTTTCGGGGCTAGCGGCTCCTACGAGCAGTACTTC. It specifies CASSMRFGASGSYEQYF. The chain employs TRBV19 and TRBJ2-7, with 7 bases that match TRBD2. Trimming at V came to 3 bases and at J to 0 bases, leaving 11 bases not matched to a gene. This CDR3 has 17 residues. Germline CDR1 reads LNHDA; CDR2 reads SQIVND (reference sequence).

The chain has TRBV5-1 and TRBJ2-4; TRBD1 matches at 9 bases. Looked up from germline, CDR1 is SGHRS and CDR2 is YFSETQ. The CDR3 extends over 15 amino acids. With V trimmed by 2 bases and J by 6 bases, 6 bases remained unmatched. CDR3 nucleotide sequence: TGCGCCAGCAGCTTTCTACAGGGGGCATCAAACATTCAGTACTTC. This encodes CASSFLQGASNIQYF.

The chain has TRBV5-6 and TRBJ1-1, with D possibly TRBD1 on 6 matching bases. V lost 3 bases and J 0 bases, leaving 12 bases between the germline ends. Germline CDR1 reads SGHDT; CDR2 reads YYEEEE. CDR3 size: 15 residues. In nucleotides, the CDR3 is TGTGCCAGCAGCTGGGCAGGGGTTCTGAACACTGAAGCTTTCTTT. It encodes CASSWAGVLNTEAFF.